The T cell receptor (beta chain) described here comes from a study of vaccination and CD4 T cells after COVID-19. Study as a whole: There were six male and four female convalescents, and two of them were Hispanic.

The V gene's germline CDR1 is SGHRS and CDR2 YFSETQ. The CDR3 runs to 15 residues. Trimming took 0 bases from V and 4 from J, leaving 10 bases between them. As to treatment: roughly ten-day PBMC culture with coronavirus spike peptide pools or control peptides (ViraFEST assay). Cultures of PBMCs, around 2 million per well, were set up with 7.5 to 10 IU/ml IL-2 and 8 to 10 ug/ml peptide pools. As regards this clonotype: Its target is not known.

Study observations and caveats: The median proportion of reactive clones detected only post-vaccination in convalescent patients was 75% to 90%.

CD4+ T cells that had been cultured provided DNA sequenced with the Oncomine TCR Beta short-read assay. From the PCR reads, TCRdb called clonotypes with MiXCR, one entry per CDR3 protein. There are about 20,000 distinct CDR3 sequences in the sample; around 58% occur only once, and roughly 9.4% lies in the top ten. The specimen sequenced was CD4+ T cells from blood, cultured in vitro. This TCR came from a human donor who had recovered from COVID-19. The chain links TRBV5-1 to TRBJ2-2; tentative D call: TRBD2 (6 bases). This CDR3 reads CASSLGLVTTGELFF. The CDR3 DNA reads TGCGCCAGCAGCTTGGGACTAGTTACCACCGGGGAGCTGTTTTTT. The full variable domain, with the rest looked up from reference TRBV5-1 and TRBJ2-2, is KAGVTQTPRYLIKTRGQQVTLSCSPISGHRSVSWYQQTPGQGLQFLFEYFSETQRNKGNFPGRFSGRQFSNSRSEMNVSTLELGDSALYLCASSLGLVTTGELFFGEGSRLTVL.